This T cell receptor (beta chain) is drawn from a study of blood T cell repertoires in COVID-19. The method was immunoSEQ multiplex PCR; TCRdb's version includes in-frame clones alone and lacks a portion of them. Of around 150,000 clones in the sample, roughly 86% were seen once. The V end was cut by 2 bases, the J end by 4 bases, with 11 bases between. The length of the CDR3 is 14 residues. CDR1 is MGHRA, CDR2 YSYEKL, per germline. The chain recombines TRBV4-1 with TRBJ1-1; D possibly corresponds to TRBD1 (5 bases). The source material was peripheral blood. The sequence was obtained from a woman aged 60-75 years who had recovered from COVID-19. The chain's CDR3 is CASSQPKGITEAFF. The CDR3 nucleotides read TGCGCCAGCAGCCAACCTAAGGGGATCACTGAAGCTTTCTTT.